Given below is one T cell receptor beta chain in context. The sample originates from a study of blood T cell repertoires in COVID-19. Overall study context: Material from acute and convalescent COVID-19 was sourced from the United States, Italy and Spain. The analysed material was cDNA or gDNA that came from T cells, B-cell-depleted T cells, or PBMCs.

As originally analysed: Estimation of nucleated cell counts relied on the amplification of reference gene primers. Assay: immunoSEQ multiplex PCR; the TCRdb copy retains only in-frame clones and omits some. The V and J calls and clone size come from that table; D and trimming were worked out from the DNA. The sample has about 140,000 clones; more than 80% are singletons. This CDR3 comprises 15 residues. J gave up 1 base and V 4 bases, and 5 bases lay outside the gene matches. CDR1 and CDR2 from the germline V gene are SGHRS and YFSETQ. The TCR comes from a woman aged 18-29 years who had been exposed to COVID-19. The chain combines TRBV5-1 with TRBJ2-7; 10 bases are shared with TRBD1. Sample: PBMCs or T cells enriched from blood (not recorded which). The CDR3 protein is CASSNPGQGSYEQYF. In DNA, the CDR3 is TGCGCCAGCAGCAATCCGGGACAGGGGTCCTACGAGCAGTACTTC.